Given below is one TCR beta chain in context. Its antigen is as yet unknown. PCR employed 60 Vbeta and 13 Jbeta primers. Produced via immunoSEQ multiplex PCR; TCRdb's table is partial and in-frame only. In the table there are 170,000 or so clones, about 73% of which are singletons. This record comes from a study of cytomegalovirus exposure and HLA in healthy donors. General study points: Approximately 17,000 TCR beta sequences were associated with HLA alleles at 0.05 false discovery rate in a later analysis. Presence/absence results assume similar sequencing depth per donor, which may not hold. Cytomegalovirus-associated TCR beta chains were listed, numbering some 150. For most TCR beta V segments, an earlier analysis put the productive rate at about 87% or about 30% of the time.

The CDR3 is 16 amino acids. Germline V gene sequence: CDR1 MNHNS, CDR2 SASEGT. V was cut by 3 bases and J by 0 bases, with 13 bases left in between. The clonotype originates from a woman between 50 and 59 years old in good health and CMV-seropositive. The sequenced sample consisted of PBMCs. This chain uses TRBV6-1 with TRBJ2-3; the D gene is possibly TRBD2 (5 bases). CDR3 in DNA: TGTGCCAGCAGTGACCTCCCGGGGAGTAGCACAGATACGCAGTATTTT. This codes for CASSDLPGSSTDTQYF.